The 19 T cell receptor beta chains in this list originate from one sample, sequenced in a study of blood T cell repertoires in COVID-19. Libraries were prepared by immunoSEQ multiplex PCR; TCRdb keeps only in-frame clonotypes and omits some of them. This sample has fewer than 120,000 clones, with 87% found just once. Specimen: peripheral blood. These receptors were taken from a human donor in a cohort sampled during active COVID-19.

The CDR3 loop reads CSASTTNKTSGSYNEQFF. The CDR3 region has the DNA TGCAGTGCGAGTACCACGAATAAGACTAGCGGGAGCTACAATGAGCAGTTCTTC. The chain combines TRBV20-1 with TRBJ2-1; 12 bases align to TRBD2. The V gene's germline CDR1 is DFQATT and CDR2 SNEGSKA (reference sequence). The CDR3 length is 18 residues. The trim removed 6 bases at V and 3 bases at J, leaving 15 bases unmatched.

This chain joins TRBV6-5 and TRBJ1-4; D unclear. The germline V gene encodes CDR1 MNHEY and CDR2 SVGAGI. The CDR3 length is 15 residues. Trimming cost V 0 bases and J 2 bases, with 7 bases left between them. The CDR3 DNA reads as TGTGCCAGCAGTTACTCGGGGAGGACTAATGAAAAACTGTTTTTT. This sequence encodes CASSYSGRTNEKLFF.

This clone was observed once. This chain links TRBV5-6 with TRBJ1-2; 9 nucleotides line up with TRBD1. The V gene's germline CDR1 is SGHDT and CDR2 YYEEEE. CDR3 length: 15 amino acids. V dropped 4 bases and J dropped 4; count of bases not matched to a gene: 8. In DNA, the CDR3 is TGTGCCAGCAGCCTGTGGGACAGGGAAACCTATGGCTACACCTTC. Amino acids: CASSLWDRETYGYTF.

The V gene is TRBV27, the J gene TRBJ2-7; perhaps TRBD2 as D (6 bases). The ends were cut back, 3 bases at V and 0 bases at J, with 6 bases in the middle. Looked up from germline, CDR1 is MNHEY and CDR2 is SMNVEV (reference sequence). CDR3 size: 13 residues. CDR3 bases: TGTGCCAGCAGTTTTAGCGGCTCCTACGAGCAGTACTTC. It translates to CASSFSGSYEQYF.

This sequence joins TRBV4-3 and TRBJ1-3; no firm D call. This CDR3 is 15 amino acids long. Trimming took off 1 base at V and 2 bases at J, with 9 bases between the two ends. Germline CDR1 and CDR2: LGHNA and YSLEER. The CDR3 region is CASSQGYETGNTIYF. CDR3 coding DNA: TGCGCCAGCAGCCAAGGTTACGAGACTGGAAACACCATATATTTT.

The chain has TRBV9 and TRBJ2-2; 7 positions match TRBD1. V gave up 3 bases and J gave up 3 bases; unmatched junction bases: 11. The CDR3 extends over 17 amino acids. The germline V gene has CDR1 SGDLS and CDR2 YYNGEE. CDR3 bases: TGTGCCAGCAGCGCCTCGCCCGACAGGGTGGACACCGGGGAGCTGTTTTTT. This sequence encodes CASSASPDRVDTGELFF. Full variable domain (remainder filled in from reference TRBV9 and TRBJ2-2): DSGVTQTPKHLITATGQRVTLRCSPRSGDLSVYWYQQSLDQGLQFLIQYYNGEERAKGNILERFSAQQFPDLHSELNLSSLELGDSALYFCASSASPDRVDTGELFFGEGSRLTVL.

The CDR3 sequence: CAWSPARGNAEQYF. Here the CDR3 DNA reads TGTGCCTGGAGTCCAGCCCGGGGGAATGCCGAGCAGTACTTC. The V and J genes are TRBV30 and TRBJ2-7; tentative D call: TRBD2 (6 bases). V lost 2 bases to trimming and J lost 6 bases, with 17 bases between them. From germline, CDR1 is GTSNPN and CDR2 SVGIG (reference sequence). The CDR3 contains 14 residues. The full variable domain, completed using reference TRBV30 and TRBJ2-7, is SQTIHQWPATLVQPVGSPLSLECTVEGTSNPNLYWYRQAAGRGLQLLFYSVGIGQISSEVPQNLSASRPQDRQFILSSKKLLLSDSGFYLCAWSPARGNAEQYFGPGTRLTVT.

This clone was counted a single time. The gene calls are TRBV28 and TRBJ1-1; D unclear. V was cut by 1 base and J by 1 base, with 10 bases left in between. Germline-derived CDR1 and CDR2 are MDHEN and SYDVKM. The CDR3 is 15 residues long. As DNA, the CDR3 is TGTGCCAGCAGTTTATATTCGGCAGGGAACACTGAAGCTTTCTTT. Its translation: CASSLYSAGNTEAFF.

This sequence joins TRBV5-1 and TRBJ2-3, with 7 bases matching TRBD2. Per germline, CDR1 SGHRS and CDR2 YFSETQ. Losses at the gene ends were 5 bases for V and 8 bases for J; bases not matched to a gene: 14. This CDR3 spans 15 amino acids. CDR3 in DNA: TGCGCCAGCAGACTGAGCGGGGCCTCCAAGGGTACGCAGTATTTT. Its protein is CASRLSGASKGTQYF.

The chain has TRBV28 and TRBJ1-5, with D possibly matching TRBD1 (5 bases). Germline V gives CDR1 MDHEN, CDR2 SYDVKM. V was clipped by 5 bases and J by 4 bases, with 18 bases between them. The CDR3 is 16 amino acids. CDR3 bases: TGTGCCAGCAGTCCCCGGGGGTGGGGGGGTAATCAGCCCCAGCATTTT. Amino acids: CASSPRGWGGNQPQHF.

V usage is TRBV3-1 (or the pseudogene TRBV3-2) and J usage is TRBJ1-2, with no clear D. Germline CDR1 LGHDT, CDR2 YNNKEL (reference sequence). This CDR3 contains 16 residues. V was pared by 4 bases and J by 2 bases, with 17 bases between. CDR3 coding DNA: TGTGCCAGCAGCCGAGATGGGCGGGGAGGGAACTATGGCTACACCTTC. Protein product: CASSRDGRGGNYGYTF.

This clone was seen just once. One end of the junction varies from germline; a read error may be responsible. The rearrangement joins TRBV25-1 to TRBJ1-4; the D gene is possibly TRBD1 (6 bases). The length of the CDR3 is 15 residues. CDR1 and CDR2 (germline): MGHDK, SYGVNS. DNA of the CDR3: TGTGCCAGCAGTCCGGCCGGGACACCTAACGAAAAACTGTTTTTT. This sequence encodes CASSPAGTPNEKLFF.

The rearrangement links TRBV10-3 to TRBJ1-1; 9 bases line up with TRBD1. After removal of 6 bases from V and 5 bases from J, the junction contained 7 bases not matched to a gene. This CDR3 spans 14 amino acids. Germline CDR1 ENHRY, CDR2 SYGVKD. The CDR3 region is CAISGDREVTEAFF. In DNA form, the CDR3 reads TGTGCCATCAGCGGGGACAGGGAAGTGACTGAAGCTTTCTTT.

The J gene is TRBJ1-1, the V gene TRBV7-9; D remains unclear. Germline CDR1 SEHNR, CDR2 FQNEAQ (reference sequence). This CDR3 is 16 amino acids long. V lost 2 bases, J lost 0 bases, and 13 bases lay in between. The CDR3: CASSLKETIMNTEAFF. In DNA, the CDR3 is TGTGCCAGCAGCTTAAAAGAGACAATTATGAACACTGAAGCTTTCTTT.

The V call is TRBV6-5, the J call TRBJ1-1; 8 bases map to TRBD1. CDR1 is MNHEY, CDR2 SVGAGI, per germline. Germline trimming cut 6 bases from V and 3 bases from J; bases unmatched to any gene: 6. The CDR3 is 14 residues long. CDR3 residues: CASRPGGLDTEAFF. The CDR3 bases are TGTGCCAGCAGACCAGGGGGCTTAGACACTGAAGCTTTCTTT.

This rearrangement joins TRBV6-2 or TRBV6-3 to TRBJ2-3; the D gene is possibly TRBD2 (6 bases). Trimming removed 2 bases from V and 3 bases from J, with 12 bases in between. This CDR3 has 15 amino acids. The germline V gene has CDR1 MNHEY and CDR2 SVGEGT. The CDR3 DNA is TGTGCCAGCAGTTACAGAGATCGGGGGACAGATACGCAGTATTTT. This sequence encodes CASSYRDRGTDTQYF.

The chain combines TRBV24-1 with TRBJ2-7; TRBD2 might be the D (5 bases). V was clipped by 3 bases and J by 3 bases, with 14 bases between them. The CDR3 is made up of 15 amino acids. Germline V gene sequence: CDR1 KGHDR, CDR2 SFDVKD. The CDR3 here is CATSDSAGSNYEQYF. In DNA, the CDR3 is TGTGCCACCAGTGATAGTGCGGGCAGTAACTACGAGCAGTACTTC.

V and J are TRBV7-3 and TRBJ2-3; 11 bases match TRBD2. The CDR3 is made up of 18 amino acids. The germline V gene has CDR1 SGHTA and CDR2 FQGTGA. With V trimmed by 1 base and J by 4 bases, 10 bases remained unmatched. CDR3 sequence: CASSLRTLAGVLADTQYF. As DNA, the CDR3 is TGTGCCAGCAGCTTAAGAACACTAGCGGGAGTGCTTGCAGATACGCAGTATTTT.

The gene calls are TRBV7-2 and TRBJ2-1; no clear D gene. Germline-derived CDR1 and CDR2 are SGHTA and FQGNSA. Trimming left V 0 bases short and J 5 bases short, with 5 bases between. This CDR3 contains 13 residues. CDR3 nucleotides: TGTGCCAGCAGCTTAGCAGCGCACAATGAGCAGTTCTTC. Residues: CASSLAAHNEQFF.